Shown below are 11 T cell receptor beta chains from a single sample sequenced in a study of CD8 T cells in Susac syndrome. A quantity of about 0.5 to 1 ug RNA underwent reverse transcription using random hexamers. TCRdb recomputed calls from the immunoSEQ multiplex PCR reads with MiXCR, one row per CDR3 protein. Counted here are roughly 140,000 distinct CDR3 sequences, 94% occurring once; the ten biggest clones make up 0.25% to 0.3%. Sequenced material: CD8+ T cells from PBMCs. The origin of the receptors is a human donor in good health.

The genes are TRBV7-9 and TRBJ2-6; D not certain. V was trimmed by 5 bases and J by 4 bases, leaving 9 bases between them. The CDR3 has 14 residues. The germline CDR1 and CDR2 sequences are SEHNR and FQNEAQ (reference sequence). CDR3 amino acids: CASSRTLGANVLTF. CDR3 bases: TGTGCCAGCAGCCGGACCCTCGGGGCCAACGTCCTGACTTTC. Full variable domain (missing parts from reference TRBV7-9 and TRBJ2-6): DTGVSQNPRHKITKRGQNVTFRCDPISEHNRLYWYRQTLGQGPEFLTYFQNEAQLEKSRLLSDRFSAERPKGSFSTLEIQRTEQGDSAMYLCASSRTLGANVLTFGAGSRLTVL.

The rearrangement uses TRBV20-1 and TRBJ2-1, with 8 bases fitting TRBD2. Germline-derived CDR1 and CDR2 are DFQATT and SNEGSKA (reference sequence). The J segment lost 6 bases and the V segment lost 6 bases, leaving 4 bases of the junction unmatched. This CDR3 comprises 12 residues. The CDR3 DNA is TGCAGTGCCTCTGCGGGAGGCAATGAGCAGTTCTTC. As protein: CSASAGGNEQFF.

The chain recombines TRBV30 with TRBJ1-2, with 8 positions matching TRBD1. There are 16 residues in the CDR3. V was clipped by 5 bases and J by 3 bases; unmatched bases: 14. The germline V gene encodes CDR1 GTSNPN and CDR2 SVGIG (reference sequence). The CDR3 DNA follows: TGTGCCTGGGTTAAGGGGTGGACAGGGTACGACTATGGCTACACCTTC. Encoded protein: CAWVKGWTGYDYGYTF.

This chain uses TRBV28 with TRBJ1-1, with 7 positions matching TRBD1. In germline, CDR1 is MDHEN, CDR2 SYDVKM. This CDR3 contains 15 residues. V shed 4 bases, J shed 3 bases, and the junction held 8 bases outside the gene matches. Here the CDR3 reads CASSSSGGLDTEAFF. CDR3 nucleotides: TGTGCCAGCAGTTCCTCAGGGGGTTTGGACACTGAAGCTTTCTTT.

J is TRBJ2-3 and V is TRBV4-3; 13 positions match TRBD2. CDR3 length equals 18 residues. Trimming at V came to 0 bases and at J to 0 bases, leaving 3 bases not matched to a gene. Germline V gene lookup returns CDR1 LGHNA and CDR2 YSLEER. DNA for the CDR3: TGCGCCAGCAGCCAAGAGGGACTAGCGGGGATTAGCACAGATACGCAGTATTTT. Its protein product is CASSQEGLAGISTDTQYF.

The chain uses TRBV5-1 and TRBJ2-7, with D possibly matching TRBD2 (5 bases). CDR3 size: 13 residues. V lost 6 bases and J 0 bases, leaving 10 bases between the germline ends. Germline CDR1 reads SGHRS; CDR2 reads YFSETQ. The CDR3 sequence is CASTFGNSYEQYF. The CDR3 DNA reads as TGCGCCAGCACTTTCGGGAACTCCTACGAGCAGTACTTC. The full variable domain, completed using reference TRBV5-1 and TRBJ2-7, is KAGVTQTPRYLIKTRGQQVTLSCSPISGHRSVSWYQQTPGQGLQFLFEYFSETQRNKGNFPGRFSGRQFSNSRSEMNVSTLELGDSALYLCASTFGNSYEQYFGPGTRLTVT.

The rearrangement uses TRBV27 and TRBJ2-3; 7 bases are shared with TRBD1. CDR3 size: 16 residues. The J segment lost 7 bases and the V segment lost 6 bases, leaving 16 bases of the junction unmatched. Germline CDR1 MNHEY, CDR2 SMNVEV (reference sequence). CDR3 nucleotides: TGTGCCAGCAGACAGGGGTCTGGGGAGATACCGAATACGCAGTATTTT. This translates into CASRQGSGEIPNTQYF.

The chain couples TRBV27 to TRBJ1-1, with TRBD1 as a possible D gene (6 bases). This CDR3 is built from 12 residues. The germline V gene encodes CDR1 MNHEY and CDR2 SMNVEV (reference sequence). V lost 2 bases, J lost 8 bases, and 9 bases lay in between. CDR3 sequence reads: CASSLGGAEAFF. As DNA, the CDR3 is TGTGCCAGCAGTTTAGGGGGGGCCGAAGCTTTCTTT.

The J gene is TRBJ2-7, the V gene TRBV27; 7 bases are shared with TRBD2. With 11 bases clipped from V and 3 bases from J, the junction kept 10 bases outside the gene matches. The CDR3 contains 13 residues. The germline gives CDR1 MNHEY, CDR2 SMNVEV (reference sequence). CDR3 nucleotides: TGTGCCTCTGCGGAGCGGGACGGCTACGAGCAGTACTTC. It specifies CASAERDGYEQYF.

V usage is TRBV29-1 and J usage is TRBJ2-1, with D maybe TRBD1 (5 bases). V dropped 1 base and J dropped 2 bases, with 18 bases sitting between them. Germline V gene lookup returns CDR1 SQVTM and CDR2 ANQGSEA. This CDR3 has 17 amino acids. As DNA, the CDR3 is TGCAGCGTTGAAGCCCAGGGTCACGACAAAACCTACAATGAGCAGTTCTTC. This gives the protein CSVEAQGHDKTYNEQFF.

The chain recombines TRBV20-1 with TRBJ2-7, with D perhaps given as TRBD1 or TRBD2 (5 bases each). The germline gives CDR1 DFQATT, CDR2 SNEGSKA (reference sequence). Trimming removed 0 bases at V and 5 bases at J, with 14 bases between. CDR3 size: 14 residues. CDR3 sequence (DNA): TGCAGTGCTAGAGACAGGGTTCGGGGAAACGAGCAGTACTTC. Protein: CSARDRVRGNEQYF.